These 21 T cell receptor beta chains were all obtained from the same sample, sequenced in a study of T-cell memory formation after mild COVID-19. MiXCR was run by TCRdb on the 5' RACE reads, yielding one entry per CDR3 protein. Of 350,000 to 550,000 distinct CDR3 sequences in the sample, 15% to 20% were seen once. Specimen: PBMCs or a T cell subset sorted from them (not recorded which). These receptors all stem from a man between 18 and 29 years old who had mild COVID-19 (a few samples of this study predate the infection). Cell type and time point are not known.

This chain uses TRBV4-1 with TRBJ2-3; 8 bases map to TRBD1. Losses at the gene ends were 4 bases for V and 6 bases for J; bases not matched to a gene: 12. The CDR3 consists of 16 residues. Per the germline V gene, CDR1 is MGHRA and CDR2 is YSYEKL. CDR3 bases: TGCGCCAGCAGCCGCCGACAGGGGACCACGAAGGATACGCAGTATTTT. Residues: CASSRRQGTTKDTQYF.

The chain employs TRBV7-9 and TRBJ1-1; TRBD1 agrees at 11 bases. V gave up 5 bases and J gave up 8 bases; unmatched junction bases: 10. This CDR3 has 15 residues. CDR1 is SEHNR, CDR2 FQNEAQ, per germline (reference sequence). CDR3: CASSHPDRGQGEAFF. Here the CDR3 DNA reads TGTGCCAGCAGCCACCCGGACAGGGGGCAAGGGGAAGCTTTCTTT. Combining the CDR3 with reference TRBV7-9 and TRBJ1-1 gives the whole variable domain DTGVSQNPRHKITKRGQNVTFRCDPISEHNRLYWYRQTLGQGPEFLTYFQNEAQLEKSRLLSDRFSAERPKGSFSTLEIQRTEQGDSAMYLCASSHPDRGQGEAFFGQGTRLTVV.

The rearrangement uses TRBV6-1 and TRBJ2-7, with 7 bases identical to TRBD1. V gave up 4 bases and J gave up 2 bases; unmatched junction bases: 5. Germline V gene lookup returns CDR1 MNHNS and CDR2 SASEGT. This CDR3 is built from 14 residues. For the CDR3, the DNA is TGTGCCAGCAGTGCCCGAGGGGGCCCCTACGAGCAGTACGTC. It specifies CASSARGGPYEQYV.

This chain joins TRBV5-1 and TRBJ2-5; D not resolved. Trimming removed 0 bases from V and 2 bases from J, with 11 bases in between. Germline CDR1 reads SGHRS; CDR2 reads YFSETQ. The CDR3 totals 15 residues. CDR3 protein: CASSLARMGQETQYF. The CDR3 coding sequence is TGCGCCAGCAGCTTGGCACGCATGGGGCAAGAGACCCAGTACTTC.

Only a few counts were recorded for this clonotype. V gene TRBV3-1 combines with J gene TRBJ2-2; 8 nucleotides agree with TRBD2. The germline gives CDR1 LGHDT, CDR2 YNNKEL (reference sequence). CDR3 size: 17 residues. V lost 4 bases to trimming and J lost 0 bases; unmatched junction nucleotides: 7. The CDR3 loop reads CASSPLGGLANTGELFF. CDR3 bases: TGTGCCAGCAGCCCGCTAGGGGGACTAGCGAACACCGGGGAGCTGTTTTTT. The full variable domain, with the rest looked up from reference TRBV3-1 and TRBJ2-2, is DTAVSQTPKYLVTQMGNDKSIKCEQNLGHDTMYWYKQDSKKFLKIMFSYNNKELIINETVPNRFSPKSPDKAHLNLHINSLELGDSAVYFCASSPLGGLANTGELFFGEGSRLTVL.

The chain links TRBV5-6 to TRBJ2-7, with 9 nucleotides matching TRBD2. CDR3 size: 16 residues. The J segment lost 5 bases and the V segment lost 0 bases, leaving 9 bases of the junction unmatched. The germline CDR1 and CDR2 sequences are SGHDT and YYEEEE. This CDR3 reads CASSLVASGVVDEQYV. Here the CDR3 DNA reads TGTGCCAGCAGCTTGGTGGCTAGCGGGGTAGTCGACGAGCAGTACGTC.

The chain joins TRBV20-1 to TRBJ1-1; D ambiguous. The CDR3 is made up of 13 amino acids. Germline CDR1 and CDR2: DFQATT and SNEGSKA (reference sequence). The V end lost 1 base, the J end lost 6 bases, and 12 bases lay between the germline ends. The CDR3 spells CSARGGRNAEAFF. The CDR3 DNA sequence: TGCAGTGCTAGAGGCGGGCGAAACGCTGAAGCTTTCTTT.

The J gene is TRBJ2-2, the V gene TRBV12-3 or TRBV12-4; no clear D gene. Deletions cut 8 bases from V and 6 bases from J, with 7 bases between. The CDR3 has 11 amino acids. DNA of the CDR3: TGTGCCAGCGCCCTTGCCGGGGAGCTGTTTTTT. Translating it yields CASALAGELFF.

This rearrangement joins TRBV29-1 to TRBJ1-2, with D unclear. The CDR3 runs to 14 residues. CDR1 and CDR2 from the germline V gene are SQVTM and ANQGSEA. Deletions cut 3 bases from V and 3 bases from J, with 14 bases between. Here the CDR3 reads CSVDNGDPYYGYTF. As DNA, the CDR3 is TGCAGCGTTGATAATGGGGATCCGTACTATGGCTACACCTTC.

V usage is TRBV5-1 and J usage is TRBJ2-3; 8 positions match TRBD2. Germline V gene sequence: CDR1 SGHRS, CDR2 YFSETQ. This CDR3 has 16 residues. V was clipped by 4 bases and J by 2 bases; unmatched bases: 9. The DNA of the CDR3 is TGCGCCAGCAGCCCCAGCGGGGGACCAACCACAGATACGCAGTATTTT. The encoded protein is CASSPSGGPTTDTQYF.

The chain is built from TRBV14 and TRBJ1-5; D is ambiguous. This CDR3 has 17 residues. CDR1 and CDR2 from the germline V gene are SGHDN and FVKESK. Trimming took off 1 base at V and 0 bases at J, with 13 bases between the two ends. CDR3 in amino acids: CASSQVEGWDSNQPQHF. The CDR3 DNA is TGTGCCAGCAGCCAAGTAGAAGGATGGGATAGCAATCAGCCCCAGCATTTT. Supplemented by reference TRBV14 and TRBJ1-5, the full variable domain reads EAGVTQFPSHSVIEKGQTVTLRCDPISGHDNLYWYRRVMGKEIKFLLHFVKESKQDESGMPNNRFLAERTGGTYSTLKVQPAELEDSGVYFCASSQVEGWDSNQPQHFGDGTRLSIL.

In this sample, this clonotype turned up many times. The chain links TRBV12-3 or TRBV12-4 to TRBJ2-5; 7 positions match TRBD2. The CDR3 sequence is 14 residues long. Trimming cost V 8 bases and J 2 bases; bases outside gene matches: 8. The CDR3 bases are TGTGCCAGCTCACCACCGGGGGGACAAGAGACCCAGTACTTC. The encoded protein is CASSPPGGQETQYF.

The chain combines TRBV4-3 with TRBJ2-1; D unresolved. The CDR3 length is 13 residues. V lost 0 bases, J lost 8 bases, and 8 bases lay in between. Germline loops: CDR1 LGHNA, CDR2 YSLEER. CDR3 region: CASSQEVTHEQFF. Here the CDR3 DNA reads TGCGCCAGCAGCCAAGAAGTCACCCATGAGCAGTTCTTC.

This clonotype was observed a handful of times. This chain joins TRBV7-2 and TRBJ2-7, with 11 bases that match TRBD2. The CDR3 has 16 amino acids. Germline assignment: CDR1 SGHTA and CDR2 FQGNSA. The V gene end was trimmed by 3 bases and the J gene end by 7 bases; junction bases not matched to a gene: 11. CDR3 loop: CASSFRLAGGQKEQYF. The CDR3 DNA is TGTGCCAGCAGCTTCCGTTTAGCGGGGGGGCAAAAAGAGCAGTACTTC.

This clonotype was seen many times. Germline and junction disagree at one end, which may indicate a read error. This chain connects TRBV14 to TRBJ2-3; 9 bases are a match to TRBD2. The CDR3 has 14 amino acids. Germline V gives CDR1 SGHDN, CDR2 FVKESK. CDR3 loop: CASSPGTSKDTQYF. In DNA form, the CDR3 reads TGTGCCAGCAGCCCCGGGACTAGCAAAGATACGCAGTATTTT. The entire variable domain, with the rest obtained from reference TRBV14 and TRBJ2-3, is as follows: EAGVTQFPSHSVIEKGQTVTLRCDPISGHDNLYWYRRVMGKEIKFLLHFVKESKQDESGMPNNRFLAERTGGTYSTLKVQPAELEDSGVYFCASSPGTSKDTQYFGPGTRLTVL.

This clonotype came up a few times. In nucleotides, the CDR3 is TGCGCCAGCAGCCAAGATCCCGGACAGGGGGTACCAGATACGCAGTATTTT. Its translation: CASSQDPGQGVPDTQYF. The gene calls are TRBV4-1 and TRBJ2-3, with 10 bases lining up with TRBD1. Per germline, CDR1 MGHRA and CDR2 YSYEKL. The CDR3 runs 17 residues. V gave up 0 bases and J gave up 4 bases; unmatched junction bases: 7.

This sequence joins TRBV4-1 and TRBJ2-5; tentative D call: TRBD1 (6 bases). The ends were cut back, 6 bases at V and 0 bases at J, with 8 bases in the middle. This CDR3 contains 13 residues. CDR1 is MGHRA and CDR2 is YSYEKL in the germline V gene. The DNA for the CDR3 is TGCGCCAGCAGACGGACAGACCAAGAGACCCAGTACTTC. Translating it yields CASRRTDQETQYF.

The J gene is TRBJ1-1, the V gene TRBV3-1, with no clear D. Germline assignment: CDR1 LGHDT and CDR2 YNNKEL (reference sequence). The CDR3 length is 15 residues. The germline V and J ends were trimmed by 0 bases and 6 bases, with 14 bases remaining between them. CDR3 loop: CASSQDLTRSAEAFF. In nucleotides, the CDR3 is TGTGCCAGCAGCCAAGATTTGACAAGGAGTGCTGAAGCTTTCTTT.

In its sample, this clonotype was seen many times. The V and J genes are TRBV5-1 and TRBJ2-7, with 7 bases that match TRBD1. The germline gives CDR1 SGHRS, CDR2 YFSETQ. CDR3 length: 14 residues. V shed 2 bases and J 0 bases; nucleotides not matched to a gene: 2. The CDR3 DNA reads TGCGCCAGCAGCTTTCCAGGGGGCTCCTACGAGCAGTACTTC. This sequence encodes CASSFPGGSYEQYF.

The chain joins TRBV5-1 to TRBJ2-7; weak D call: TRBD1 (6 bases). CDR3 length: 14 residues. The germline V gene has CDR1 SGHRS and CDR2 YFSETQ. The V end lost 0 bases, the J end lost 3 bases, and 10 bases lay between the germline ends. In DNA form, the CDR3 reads TGCGCCAGCAGCTTGGACGGACAGATCTACGAGCAGTACTTC. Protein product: CASSLDGQIYEQYF.

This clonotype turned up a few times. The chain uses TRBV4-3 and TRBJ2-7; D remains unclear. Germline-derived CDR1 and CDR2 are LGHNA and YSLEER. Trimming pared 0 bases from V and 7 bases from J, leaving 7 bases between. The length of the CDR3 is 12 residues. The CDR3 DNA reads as TGCGCCAGCAGCCAAGATCGTCGGGAGCAGTACTTC. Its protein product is CASSQDRREQYF.